A selection of T cell receptor beta chains follows, all from one sample in a study of blood T cells in healthy people across ages. MiXCR was run by TCRdb on the 5' RACE reads, yielding one entry per CDR3 protein. The table shows around 600,000 distinct CDR3 sequences, with roughly 43% occurring only once. The sample comprised blood. The receptors were gathered from a man older than 75 in good health. CDR3s include the opening cysteine and the closing phenylalanine or tryptophan. The order of the fields is D gene, J gene, V gene, clone size, CDR3 DNA, CDR3 protein. A D gene is named only where the DNA matches it firmly. Some rows have no size entry. The others give once, few or many, or a class for an expanded clone.

D: .; J: TRBJ2-6; V: TRBV11-1; size: .; DNA: TGTGCCAGCAGCTTAAGGGGTAGCGTGACTGGGGCCAACGTCCTGACTTTC; CDR3: CASSLRGSVTGANVLTF
D: .; J: TRBJ2-5; V: TRBV6-2/TRBV6-3; size: once; DNA: TGTACCACCTCCTTCCTCCAAGAGACCCAGTACTTC; CDR3: CTTSFLQETQYF
D: .; J: TRBJ2-6; V: TRBV2; size: few; DNA: TGTGCCAGCAGTGAATTTGGTGCTGGGGCCAACGTCCTGACTTTC; CDR3: CASSEFGAGANVLTF
D: TRBD2; J: TRBJ2-1; V: TRBV7-2; size: .; DNA: TGTGCCAGCAGCCCCCAGGGAAGCGGGAGGTACAATGAGCAGTTCTTC; CDR3: CASSPQGSGRYNEQFF
D: TRBD2; J: TRBJ2-7; V: TRBV28; size: .; DNA: TGTGCCAGCCCACCGGCGAGCGGGAGCTTCGAGCAGTACTTC; CDR3: CASPPASGSFEQYF
D: .; J: TRBJ1-2; V: TRBV24-1; size: .; DNA: TGTGCCACCAGAGCGGAATCCAAATCACAGGGCCTTCCACCCCCATCAGCTAACTATGGCTACACCTTC; CDR3: CATRAESKSQGLPPPSANYGYTF
D: TRBD2; J: TRBJ2-3; V: TRBV20-1; size: .; DNA: TGCAGTGCTAGACGTCGGACTAGCGGGGGCACAGATACGCAGTATTTT; CDR3: CSARRRTSGGTDTQYF
D: TRBD1; J: TRBJ2-3; V: TRBV29-1; size: .; DNA: TGCAGCGTCTCGGGACAGGGCACAGATACGCAGTATTTT; CDR3: CSVSGQGTDTQYF
D: .; J: TRBJ2-1; V: TRBV2; size: .; DNA: TGTGCCAGCACCTTCGGGAGGACAGGGTCAAATGAGCAGTTCTTC; CDR3: CASTFGRTGSNEQFF
D: .; J: TRBJ2-1; V: TRBV7-3; size: many; DNA: TGTGCCAGCAGCTCAGGACGGTACAATGAGCAGTTCTTC; CDR3: CASSSGRYNEQFF